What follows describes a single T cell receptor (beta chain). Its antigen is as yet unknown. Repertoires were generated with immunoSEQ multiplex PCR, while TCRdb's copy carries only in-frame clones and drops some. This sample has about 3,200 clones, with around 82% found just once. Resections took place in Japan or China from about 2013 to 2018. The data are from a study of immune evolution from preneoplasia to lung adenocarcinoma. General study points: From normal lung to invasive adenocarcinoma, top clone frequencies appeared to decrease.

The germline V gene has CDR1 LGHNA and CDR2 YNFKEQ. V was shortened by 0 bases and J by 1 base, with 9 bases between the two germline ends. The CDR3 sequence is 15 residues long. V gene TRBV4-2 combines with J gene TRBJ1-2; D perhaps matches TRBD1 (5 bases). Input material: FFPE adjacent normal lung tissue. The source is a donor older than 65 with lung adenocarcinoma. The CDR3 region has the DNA TGTGCCAGCAGCCAAGATAGGGGAAATAACTATGGCTACACCTTC. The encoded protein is CASSQDRGNNYGYTF.